This record covers a single TCR beta chain. The antigen remains unidentified. The sample originates from a study of cytomegalovirus exposure and HLA in healthy donors. About the study: According to later analysis, the same platform produced the 120 or so validation and 666 first-cohort repertoires.

The length of the CDR3 is 16 residues. Germline CDR1 reads GTSNPN; CDR2 reads SVGIG (reference sequence). V lost 2 bases and J 2 bases, leaving 19 bases between the germline ends. Clones were read by immunoSEQ multiplex PCR, and TCRdb kept only the in-frame ones, dropping some. This sample has about 150,000 clones; approximately 86% occur once, and the top ten carry approximately 2.2%. The study's findings and limits: The dataset shows that most TCR sequences were rare, while some public TCRs occurred in many donors. The classifier, whose performance was assessed in both the original and validation cohorts, reportedly diagnosed cytomegalovirus status with high specificity and sensitivity.

The material sequenced was PBMCs. The gene calls are TRBV30 and TRBJ2-7; D unclear. This TCR came from a human donor in good health. In DNA form, the CDR3 reads TGTGCCTGGAGTATCGGTTTCCCAAGCACGCCCTACGAGCAGTACTTC. This gives the protein CAWSIGFPSTPYEQYF.